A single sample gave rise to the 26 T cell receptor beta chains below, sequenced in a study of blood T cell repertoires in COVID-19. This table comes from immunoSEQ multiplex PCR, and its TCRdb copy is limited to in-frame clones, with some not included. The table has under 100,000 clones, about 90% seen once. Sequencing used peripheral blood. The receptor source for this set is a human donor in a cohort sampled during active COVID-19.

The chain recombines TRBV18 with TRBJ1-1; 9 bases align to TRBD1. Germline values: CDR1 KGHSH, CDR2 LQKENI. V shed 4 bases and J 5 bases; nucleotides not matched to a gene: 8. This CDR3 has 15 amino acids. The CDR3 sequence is CASSRDRAVITEAFF. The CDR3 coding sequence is TGTGCCAGCTCACGGGACAGGGCGGTAATAACTGAAGCTTTCTTT. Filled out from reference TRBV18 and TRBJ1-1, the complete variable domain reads NAGVMQNPRHLVRRRGQEARLRCSPMKGHSHVYWYRQLPEEGLKFMVYLQKENIIDESGMPKERFSAEFPKEGPSILRIQQVVRGDSAAYFCASSRDRAVITEAFFGQGTRLTVV.

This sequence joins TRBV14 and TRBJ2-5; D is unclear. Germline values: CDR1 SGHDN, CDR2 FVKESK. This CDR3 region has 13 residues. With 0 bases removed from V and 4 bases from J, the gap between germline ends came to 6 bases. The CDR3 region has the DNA TGTGCCAGCAGCCAAGATCCAGGAGAGACCCAGTACTTC. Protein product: CASSQDPGETQYF.

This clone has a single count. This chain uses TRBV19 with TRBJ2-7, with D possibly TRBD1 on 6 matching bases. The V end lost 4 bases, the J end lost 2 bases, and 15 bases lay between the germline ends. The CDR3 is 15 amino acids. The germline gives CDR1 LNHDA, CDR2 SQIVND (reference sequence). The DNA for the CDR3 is TGTGCCAGTAGTACTTCGGCAGGGGATGCCTACGAGCAGTACTTC. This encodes CASSTSAGDAYEQYF.

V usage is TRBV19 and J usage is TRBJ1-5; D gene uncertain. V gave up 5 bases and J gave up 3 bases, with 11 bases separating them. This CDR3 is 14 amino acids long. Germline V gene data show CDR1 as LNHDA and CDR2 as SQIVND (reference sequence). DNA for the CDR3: TGTGCCAGTAGTCTCCGGGATCTCAATCAGCCCCAGCATTTT. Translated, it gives CASSLRDLNQPQHF.

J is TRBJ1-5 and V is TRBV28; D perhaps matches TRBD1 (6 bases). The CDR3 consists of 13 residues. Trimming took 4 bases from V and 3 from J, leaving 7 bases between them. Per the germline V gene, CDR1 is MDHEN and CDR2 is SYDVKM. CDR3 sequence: CASSWDNNQPQHF. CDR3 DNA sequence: TGTGCCAGCAGTTGGGACAACAATCAGCCCCAGCATTTT.

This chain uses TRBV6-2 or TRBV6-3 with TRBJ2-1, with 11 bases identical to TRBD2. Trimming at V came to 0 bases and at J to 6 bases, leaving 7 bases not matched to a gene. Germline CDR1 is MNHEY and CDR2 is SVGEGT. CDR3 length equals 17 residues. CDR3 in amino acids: CASSYSSLAGGRNEQFF. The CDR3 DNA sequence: TGTGCCAGCAGTTACTCGAGTCTAGCGGGGGGACGCAATGAGCAGTTCTTC.

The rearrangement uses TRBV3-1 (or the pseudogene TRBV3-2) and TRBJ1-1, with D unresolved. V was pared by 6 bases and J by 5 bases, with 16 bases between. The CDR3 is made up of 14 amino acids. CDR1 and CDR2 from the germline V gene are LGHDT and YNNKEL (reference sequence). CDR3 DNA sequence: TGTGCCAGCAGTCCCCGGCGGGGTCGGACTGAAGCTTTCTTT. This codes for CASSPRRGRTEAFF.

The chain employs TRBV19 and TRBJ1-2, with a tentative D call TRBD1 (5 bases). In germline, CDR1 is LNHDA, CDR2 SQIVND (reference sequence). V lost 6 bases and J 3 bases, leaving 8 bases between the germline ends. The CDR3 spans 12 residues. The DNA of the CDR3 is TGTGCCAGTAGGGCGGGGGACTATGGCTACACCTTC. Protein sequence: CASRAGDYGYTF.

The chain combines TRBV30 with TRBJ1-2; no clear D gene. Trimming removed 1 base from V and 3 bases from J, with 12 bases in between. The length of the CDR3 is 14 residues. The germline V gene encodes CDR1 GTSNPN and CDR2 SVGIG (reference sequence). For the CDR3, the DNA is TGTGCCTGGAGTGCCCCTTCCGGGTACTATGGCTACACCTTC. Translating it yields CAWSAPSGYYGYTF.

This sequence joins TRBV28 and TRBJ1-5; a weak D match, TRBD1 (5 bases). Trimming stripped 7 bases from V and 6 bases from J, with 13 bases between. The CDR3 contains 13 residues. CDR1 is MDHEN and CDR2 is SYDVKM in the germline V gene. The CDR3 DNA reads TGTGCCAGCATCAGGGAAATGGGTCAGCCCCAGCATTTT. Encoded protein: CASIREMGQPQHF.

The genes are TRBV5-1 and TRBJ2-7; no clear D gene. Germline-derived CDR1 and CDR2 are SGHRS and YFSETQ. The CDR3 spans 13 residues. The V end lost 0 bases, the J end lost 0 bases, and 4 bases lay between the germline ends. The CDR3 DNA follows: TGCGCCAGCAGCTTGGTTAGCTCCTACGAGCAGTACTTC. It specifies CASSLVSSYEQYF.

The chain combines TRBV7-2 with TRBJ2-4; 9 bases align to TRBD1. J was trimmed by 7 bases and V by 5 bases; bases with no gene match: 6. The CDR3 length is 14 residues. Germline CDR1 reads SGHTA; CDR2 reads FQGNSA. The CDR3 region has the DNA TGTGCCAGCAGCGGGCAACAGGGGGCGAACATTCAGTACTTC. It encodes CASSGQQGANIQYF. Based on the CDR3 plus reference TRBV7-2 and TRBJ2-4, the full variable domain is GAGVSQSPSNKVTEKGKDVELRCDPISGHTALYWYRQSLGQGLEFLIYFQGNSAPDKSGLPSDRFSAERTGGSVSTLTIQRTQQEDSAVYLCASSGQQGANIQYFGAGTRLSVL.

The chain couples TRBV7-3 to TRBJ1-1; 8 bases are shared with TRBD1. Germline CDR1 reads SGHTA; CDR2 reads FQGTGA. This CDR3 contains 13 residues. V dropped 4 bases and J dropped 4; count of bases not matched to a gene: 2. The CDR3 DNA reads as TGTGCCAGCAGCTCACAGGGGGTCACTGAAGCTTTCTTT. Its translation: CASSSQGVTEAFF. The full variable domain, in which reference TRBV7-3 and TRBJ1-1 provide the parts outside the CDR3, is GAGVSQTPSNKVTEKGKYVELRCDPISGHTALYWYRQSLGQGPEFLIYFQGTGAADDSGLPNDRFFAVRPEGSVSTLKIQRTERGDSAVYLCASSSQGVTEAFFGQGTRLTVV.

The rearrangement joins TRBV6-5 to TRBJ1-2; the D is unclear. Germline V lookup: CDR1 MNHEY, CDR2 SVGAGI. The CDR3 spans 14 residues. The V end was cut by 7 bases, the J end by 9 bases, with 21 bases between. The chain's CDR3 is CASKNPGLEECYTF. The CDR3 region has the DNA TGTGCCAGCAAAAACCCCGGGCTGGAGGAGTGCTACACCTTC.

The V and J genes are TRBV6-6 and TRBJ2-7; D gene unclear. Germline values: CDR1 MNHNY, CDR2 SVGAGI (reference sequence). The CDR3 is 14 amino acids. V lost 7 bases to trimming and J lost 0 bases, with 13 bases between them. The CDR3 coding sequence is TGTGCCAGCACTCCCTACCACGGCTCCTACGAGCAGTACTTC. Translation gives CASTPYHGSYEQYF.

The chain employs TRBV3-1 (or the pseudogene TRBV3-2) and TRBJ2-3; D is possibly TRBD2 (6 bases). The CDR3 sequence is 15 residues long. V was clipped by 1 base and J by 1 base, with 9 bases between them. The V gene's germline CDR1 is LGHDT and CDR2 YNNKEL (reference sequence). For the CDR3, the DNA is TGTGCCAGCAGCCAAGGGAGGGACGGCACAGATACGCAGTATTTT. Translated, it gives CASSQGRDGTDTQYF.

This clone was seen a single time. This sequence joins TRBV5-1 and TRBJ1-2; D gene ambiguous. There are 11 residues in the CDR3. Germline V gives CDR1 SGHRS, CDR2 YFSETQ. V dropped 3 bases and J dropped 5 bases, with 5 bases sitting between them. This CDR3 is CASSSSYGYTF. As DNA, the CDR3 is TGCGCCAGCAGCTCCAGTTATGGCTACACCTTC.

CDR3 in amino acids: CASSATGLEETQYF. The CDR3 bases are TGTGCCAGCAGTGCGACAGGGCTCGAAGAGACCCAGTACTTC. V gene TRBV25-1 combines with J gene TRBJ2-5; 7 nucleotides line up with TRBD1. Germline lookup yields CDR1 MGHDK and CDR2 SYGVNS. The CDR3 has 14 amino acids. The ends lost 4 bases at V and 3 bases at J; junction bases unmatched: 5.

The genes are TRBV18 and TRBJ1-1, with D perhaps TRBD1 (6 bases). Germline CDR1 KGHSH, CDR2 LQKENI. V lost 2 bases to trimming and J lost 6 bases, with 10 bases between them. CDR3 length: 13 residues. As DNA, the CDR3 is TGTGCCAGCTCACCAGGGACAACTCCTGAAGCTTTCTTT. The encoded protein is CASSPGTTPEAFF.

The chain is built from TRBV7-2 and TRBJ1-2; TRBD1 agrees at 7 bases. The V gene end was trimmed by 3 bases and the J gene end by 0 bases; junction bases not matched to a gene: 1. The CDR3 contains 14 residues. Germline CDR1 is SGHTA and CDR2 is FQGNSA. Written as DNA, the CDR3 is TGTGCCAGCAGCTTTGACAGGGCTAACTATGGCTACACCTTC. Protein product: CASSFDRANYGYTF.

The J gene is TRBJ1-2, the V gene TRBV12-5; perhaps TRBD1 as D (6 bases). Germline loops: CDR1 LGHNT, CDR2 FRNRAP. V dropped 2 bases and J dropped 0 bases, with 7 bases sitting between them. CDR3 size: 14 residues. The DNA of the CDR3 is TGTGCTAGTGGTTTGACAGGGACTAACTATGGCTACACCTTC. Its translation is CASGLTGTNYGYTF.

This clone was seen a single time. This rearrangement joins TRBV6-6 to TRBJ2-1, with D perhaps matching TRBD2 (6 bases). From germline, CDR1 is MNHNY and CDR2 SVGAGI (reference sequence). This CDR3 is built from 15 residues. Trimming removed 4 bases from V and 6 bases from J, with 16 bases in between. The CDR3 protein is CASSSLPGTPNEQFF. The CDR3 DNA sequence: TGTGCCAGCAGTTCCCTCCCCGGGACTCCCAATGAGCAGTTCTTC.

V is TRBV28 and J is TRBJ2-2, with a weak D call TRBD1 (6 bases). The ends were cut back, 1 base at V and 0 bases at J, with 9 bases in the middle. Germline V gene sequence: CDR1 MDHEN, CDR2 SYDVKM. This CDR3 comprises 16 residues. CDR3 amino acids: CASSLLGTTNTGELFF. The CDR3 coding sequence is TGTGCCAGCAGTTTATTGGGGACAACGAACACCGGGGAGCTGTTTTTT.

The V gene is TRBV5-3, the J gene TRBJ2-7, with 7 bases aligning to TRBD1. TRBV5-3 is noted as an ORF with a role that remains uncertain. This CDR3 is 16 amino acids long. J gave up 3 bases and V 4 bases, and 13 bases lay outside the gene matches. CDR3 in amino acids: CARSPTGSHLNYEQYF. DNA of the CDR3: TGTGCCAGAAGCCCGACAGGGTCCCACTTGAACTACGAGCAGTACTTC.

The CDR3 sequence: CASTPNRASYNEQFF. CDR3 DNA: TGTGCCAGTACCCCCAACAGGGCCTCCTACAATGAGCAGTTCTTC. This chain uses TRBV19 with TRBJ2-1; D might be TRBD1 (6 bases). V was pared by 7 bases and J by 0 bases, with 13 bases between. CDR1 is LNHDA, CDR2 SQIVND, per germline (reference sequence). This CDR3 has 15 amino acids.

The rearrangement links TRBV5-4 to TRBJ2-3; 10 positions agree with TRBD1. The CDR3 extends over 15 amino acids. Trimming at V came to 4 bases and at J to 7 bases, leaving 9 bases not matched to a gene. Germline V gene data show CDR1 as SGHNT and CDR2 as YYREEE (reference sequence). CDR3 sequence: CASSAPTGGLYTQYF. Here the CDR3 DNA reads TGTGCCAGCAGCGCACCGACAGGGGGCCTGTATACGCAGTATTTT.